This T cell receptor (beta chain) is from a study of blood T cells in healthy people across ages. The CDR3 runs 16 residues. Per the germline V gene, CDR1 is DFQATT and CDR2 is SNEGSKA (reference sequence). The J segment lost 6 bases and the V segment lost 5 bases, leaving 18 bases of the junction unmatched. The table lists this clonotype with a few counts. With a J-beta primer mix and a sample-barcoded 5' primer, a second PCR ran 7 to 11 cycles. TCRdb recomputed calls from the 5' RACE reads with MiXCR, one row per CDR3 protein. The repertoire holds some 1.4 million distinct CDR3 sequences, approximately 38% seen once, with 7.9% in the top ten. They isolated at least 6.5 million PBMCs from each sample.

Sequenced: blood. V is TRBV20-1 and J is TRBJ2-7; 8 nucleotides align to TRBD2. This clonotype was obtained from a woman aged 18-35 years in good health. CDR3 nucleotides: TGCAGTGCTTCCCCGGGGGGGCCGGATACCGCTAGCGAGCAGTACTTC. Its protein product is CSASPGGPDTASEQYF.